This T cell receptor beta chain was sequenced for a study of blood T cells in healthy people across ages. The use of a sample-barcoded 5' primer and a J-beta primer mix characterized a second PCR of roughly 7 to 12 cycles. Each cDNA molecule carried a tag from a template-switch adaptor that contained 12 random nucleotides. TCRdb re-called the 5' RACE reads through MiXCR, storing one row per CDR3 protein. The data show approximately 800,000 distinct CDR3 sequences, around a quarter seen once. The CDR3 totals 12 residues. Germline CDR1 is SGDLS and CDR2 is YYNGEE. This clonotype has only a few counts. The same specimen was also included in a second study, on T cells of mothers and their children.

The sequence derives from a boy aged 10-17 years in good health. The rearrangement uses TRBV9 and TRBJ2-7, with D hard to call. The J call is in doubt because the DNA end fits TRBJ2-1 better. Specimen: blood. CDR3 sequence reads: CASSARMNEQFF. CDR3 DNA sequence: TGTGCCAGCAGCGCCCGTATGAATGAGCAGTTCTTC.